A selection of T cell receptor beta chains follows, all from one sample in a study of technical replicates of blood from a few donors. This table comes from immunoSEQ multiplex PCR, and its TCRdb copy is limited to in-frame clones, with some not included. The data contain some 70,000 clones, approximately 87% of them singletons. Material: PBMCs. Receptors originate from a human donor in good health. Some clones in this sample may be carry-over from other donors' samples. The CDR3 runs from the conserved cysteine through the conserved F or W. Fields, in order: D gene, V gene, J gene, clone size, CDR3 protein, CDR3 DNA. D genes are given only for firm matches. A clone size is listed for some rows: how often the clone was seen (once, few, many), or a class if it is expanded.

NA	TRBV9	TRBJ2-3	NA	CASSVYRSTDTQYF	TGTGCCAGCAGCGTCTACCGGAGCACAGATACGCAGTATTTT
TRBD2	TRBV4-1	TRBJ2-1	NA	CASSQEWLAGGNNEQFF	TGCGCCAGCAGCCAAGAATGGCTAGCGGGAGGAAACAATGAGCAGTTCTTC
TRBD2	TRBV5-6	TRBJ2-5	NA	CASSTTSGLQETQYF	TGTGCCAGCAGCACGACTAGCGGGCTACAAGAGACCCAGTACTTC
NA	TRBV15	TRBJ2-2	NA	CATSRPGDYNTGELFF	TGTGCCACCAGCAGACCTGGCGACTACAACACCGGGGAGCTGTTTTTT
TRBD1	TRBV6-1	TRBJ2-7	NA	CASGQVYEQYF	TGTGCCAGCGGACAGGTGTACGAGCAGTACTTC
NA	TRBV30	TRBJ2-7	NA	CAWSVGSEAWSYEQYF	TGTGCCTGGAGTGTTGGTAGCGAGGCCTGGAGCTACGAGCAGTACTTC
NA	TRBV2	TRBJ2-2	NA	CASRPGQTGELFF	TGTGCCAGCAGACCCGGACAGACCGGGGAGCTGTTTTTT
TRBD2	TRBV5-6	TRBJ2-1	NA	CASSLGLAGRPGRNEQFF	TGTGCCAGCAGCCTCGGACTAGCGGGGAGGCCCGGCCGCAATGAGCAGTTCTTC
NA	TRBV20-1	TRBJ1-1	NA	CSARDQLEAFF	TGCAGTGCTAGAGATCAGCTGGAGGCTTTCTTT
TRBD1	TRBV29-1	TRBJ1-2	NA	CSVVEGAVNYGYTF	TGCAGCGTTGTAGAGGGGGCGGTAAACTATGGCTACACCTTC
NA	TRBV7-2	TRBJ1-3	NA	CASSLYRQDRSGNTIYF	TGTGCCAGCAGCTTATATCGACAGGACCGCTCTGGAAACACCATATATTTT
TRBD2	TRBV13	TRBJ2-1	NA	CASSLEVGTMGRNEQFF	TGTGCCAGCAGCTTAGAGGTAGGGACTATGGGGCGGAATGAGCAGTTCTTC
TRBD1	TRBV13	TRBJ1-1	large	CASSSGQGREAFF	TGTGCCAGCAGCTCGGGACAGGGCCGTGAAGCTTTCTTT
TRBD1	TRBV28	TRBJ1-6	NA	CASSGQGASSYNSPLHF	TGTGCCAGCAGCGGACAGGGGGCGAGCTCCTATAATTCACCCCTCCACTTT
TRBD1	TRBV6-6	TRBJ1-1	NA	CASSSYTGGTEAFF	TGTGCCAGCAGTTCCTATACAGGGGGCACTGAAGCTTTCTTT
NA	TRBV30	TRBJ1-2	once	CAWKGGAGYTF	TGTGCCTGGAAGGGCGGGGCTGGCTACACCTTC
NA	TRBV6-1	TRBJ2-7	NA	CASSDHNSYEQYF	TGTGCCAGCAGTGATCACAACTCCTACGAGCAGTACTTC
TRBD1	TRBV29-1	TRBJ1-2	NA	CSVDLTGGYGNGYTF	TGCAGCGTTGATTTGACAGGGGGCTATGGTAATGGCTACACCTTC
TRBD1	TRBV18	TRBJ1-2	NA	CASSPPGQGAVGYTF	TGTGCCAGCTCACCCCCGGGACAGGGGGCTGTCGGCTACACCTTC
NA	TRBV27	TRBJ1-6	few	CASSSTPWRSPLHF	TGTGCCAGCAGTTCGACCCCGTGGCGGTCACCCCTCCACTTT
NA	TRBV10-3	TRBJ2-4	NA	CAISESVKGHIQYF	TGTGCCATCAGTGAGTCGGTGAAGGGGCACATTCAGTACTTC
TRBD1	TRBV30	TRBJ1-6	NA	CAWDRENSPLHF	TGTGCCTGGGACAGGGAGAATTCACCCCTCCACTTT
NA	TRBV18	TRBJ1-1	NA	CASSTGSTEAFF	TGTGCCAGCTCAACGGGTAGCACTGAAGCTTTCTTT
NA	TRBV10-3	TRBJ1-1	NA	CAISVLPGNTEAFF	TGTGCCATCAGTGTTCTTCCAGGGAACACTGAAGCTTTCTTT
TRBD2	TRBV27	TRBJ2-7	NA	CASSLSSRGGSYEQYF	TGTGCCAGCAGTTTATCCTCGCGGGGGGGTTCCTACGAGCAGTACTTC
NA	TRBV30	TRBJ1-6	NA	CAWDRTHFNSPLHF	TGTGCCTGGGACCGGACTCACTTTAATTCACCCCTCCACTTT
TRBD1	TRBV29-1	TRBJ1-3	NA	CSAGQGGGNTIYF	TGCAGCGCTGGACAGGGTGGTGGAAACACCATATATTTT
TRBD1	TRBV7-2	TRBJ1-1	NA	CASSLDRVQGTEAFF	TGTGCCAGCAGCTTGGACAGGGTCCAGGGCACTGAAGCTTTCTTT
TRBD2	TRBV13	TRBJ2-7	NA	CASSSPLAGVNEQYF	TGTGCCAGCAGCTCCCCGCTAGCGGGGGTAAACGAGCAGTACTTC
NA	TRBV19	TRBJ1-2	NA	CASSAGVAGYTF	TGTGCCAGTAGTGCAGGGGTGGCTGGCTACACCTTC
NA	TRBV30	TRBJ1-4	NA	CAWGGEPATNEKLFF	TGTGCCTGGGGGGGGGAGCCTGCAACTAATGAAAAACTGTTTTTT